The present entry profiles one T cell receptor beta chain with its context. The data are from a study of technical replicates of blood from several donors. The V gene's germline CDR1 is MNHNS and CDR2 SASEGT. The V and J ends lost 1 base and 3 bases, in that order; junction bases with no gene match: 0. There are 13 residues in the CDR3. TCRdb keeps only in-frame clones here, not all; method: immunoSEQ multiplex PCR. This table holds some 15,000 clones, approximately 86% found once. The sequence derives from a human donor in good health. This sequence joins TRBV6-1 and TRBJ2-7; 7 bases are shared with TRBD1. The sample comprised PBMCs. This CDR3 reads CASSEGDSYEQYF. The CDR3, as DNA: TGTGCCAGCAGTGAAGGGGACAGCTACGAGCAGTACTTC.